The 13 T cell receptor beta chains below come from one sample, sequenced in a study of shared clonotypes between healthy human individuals. Profiled with immunoSEQ multiplex PCR; TCRdb holds only in-frame clones, not every one. This table holds 2 million to 2.5 million clones, 90% to 95% found once. Specimen: naive CD4+ T cells from PBMCs. Documented subset: CD45RA+ positively selected. Receptors originate from a man between 18 and 35 years old in good health. Some clones in this sample may be carry-over from other donors' samples.

The V call is TRBV5-1, the J call TRBJ2-3, with a weak D call TRBD2 (6 bases). CDR3 length equals 15 residues. Trimming removed 4 bases from V and 5 bases from J, with 17 bases in between. The germline V gene has CDR1 SGHRS and CDR2 YFSETQ. The CDR3 DNA reads as TGCGCCAGCAGCGCGACAATTTTCGGGGGAGATACGCAGTATTTT. Encoded protein: CASSATIFGGDTQYF.

The genes are TRBV14 and TRBJ2-2, with 7 bases matching TRBD1. The ends lost 6 bases at V and 5 bases at J; junction bases unmatched: 9. CDR3 length: 15 amino acids. Germline V gene lookup returns CDR1 SGHDN and CDR2 FVKESK. CDR3 sequence: CASRKRQGVTGELFF. The CDR3, as DNA: TGTGCCAGCAGGAAACGGCAGGGGGTAACCGGGGAGCTGTTTTTT.

V gene TRBV6-1 combines with J gene TRBJ2-1, with TRBD2 matching 11 bases. The CDR3 loop spans 16 amino acids. CDR1 and CDR2 (germline): MNHNS, SASEGT. Losses at the gene ends were 8 bases for V and 0 bases for J; bases not matched to a gene: 6. The CDR3 is CASGGTSGSSYNEQFF. Here the CDR3 DNA reads TGTGCCAGCGGTGGTACTAGCGGGAGCTCCTACAATGAGCAGTTCTTC.

The CDR3 is CASSRRRVQETQYF. CDR3 in DNA: TGTGCCAGCAGCCGGCGACGGGTTCAAGAGACCCAGTACTTC. The chain combines TRBV7-6 with TRBJ2-5; no firm D call. This CDR3 spans 14 amino acids. V gave up 5 bases and J gave up 2 bases, with 12 bases separating them. In germline, CDR1 is SGHVS, CDR2 FNYEAQ. The whole variable domain, filled in from reference TRBV7-6 and TRBJ2-5, reads GAGVSQSPRYKVTKRGQDVALRCDPISGHVSLYWYRQALGQGPEFLTYFNYEAQQDKSGLPNDRFSAERPEGSISTLTIQRTEQRDSAMYRCASSRRRVQETQYFGPGTRLLVL.

This chain joins TRBV19 and TRBJ2-2; no definite D call. From germline, CDR1 is LNHDA and CDR2 SQIVND (reference sequence). The CDR3 covers 10 residues. Trimming removed 9 bases at V and 9 bases at J, with 8 bases between. The DNA for the CDR3 is TGTGCCAGCGGGCACCGGGAGCTGTTTTTT. Protein: CASGHRELFF.

This clone was seen more than once but under ten times. J is TRBJ1-2 and V is TRBV2; no clear D gene. V gave up 4 bases and J gave up 4 bases, with 10 bases separating them. CDR3 length: 13 amino acids. From germline, CDR1 is SNHLY and CDR2 FYNNEI. This chain's CDR3 is CASSGPPGYGYTF. The CDR3 bases are TGTGCCAGCAGTGGCCCCCCGGGCTATGGCTACACCTTC.

The V gene is TRBV19, the J gene TRBJ2-7, with 7 bases fitting TRBD1. The trim removed 3 bases at V and 3 bases at J, leaving 8 bases unmatched. Germline CDR1 reads LNHDA; CDR2 reads SQIVND (reference sequence). This CDR3 contains 15 residues. CDR3 DNA: TGTGCCAGTAGTATCCTACAGGGGTGGGACTACGAGCAGTACTTC. It codes for CASSILQGWDYEQYF.

V gene TRBV7-9 combines with J gene TRBJ1-5; D is uncertain. The germline V gene encodes CDR1 SEHNR and CDR2 FQNEAQ (reference sequence). V was clipped by 4 bases and J by 2 bases, with 18 bases between them. The CDR3 is made up of 17 amino acids. CDR3 DNA: TGTGCCAGCAGCTCACTTGGATCCACCTCGGGCAATCAGCCCCAGCATTTT. Translated, it gives CASSSLGSTSGNQPQHF.

The table lists this clone with a few counts. Other nucleotide sequences in the sample specify the same CDR3. V usage is TRBV28 and J usage is TRBJ1-5, with 7 bases identical to TRBD1. The germline gives CDR1 MDHEN, CDR2 SYDVKM. V lost 5 bases and J lost 4; bases outside the gene matches: 8. CDR3 length equals 15 residues. CDR3 sequence (DNA): TGTGCCAGCAGTCTTAGACAGGGATCAAATCAGCCCCAGCATTTT. This sequence encodes CASSLRQGSNQPQHF.

The rearrangement joins TRBV7-8 to TRBJ2-7, with D possibly matching TRBD1 (6 bases). The CDR3 is made up of 14 amino acids. From germline, CDR1 is SGHVS and CDR2 FQNEAQ. V shed 5 bases and J shed 3 bases, with 14 bases lying between them. The CDR3 coding sequence is TGTGCCAGCAGCGTCAGGGGCCAATACTACGAGCAGTACTTC. This translates into CASSVRGQYYEQYF.

The rearrangement links TRBV27 to TRBJ2-7, with TRBD2 identical over 8 bases. V lost 5 bases, J lost 8 bases, and 8 bases stayed unmatched. Germline V lookup: CDR1 MNHEY, CDR2 SMNVEV (reference sequence). CDR3 size: 13 residues. The CDR3 protein is CASSPRAGAKQYF. Written as DNA, the CDR3 is TGTGCCAGCAGTCCCCGAGCGGGAGCCAAGCAGTACTTC.

The CDR3 sequence is CASSPGRGAGNNYGYTF. The DNA of the CDR3 is TGTGCCAGCTCACCAGGAAGGGGAGCGGGGAATAACTATGGCTACACCTTC. This chain joins TRBV18 and TRBJ1-2, with TRBD1 as a possible D gene (5 bases). The germline V and J ends were trimmed by 2 bases and 1 base, with 17 bases remaining between them. Germline CDR1 is KGHSH and CDR2 is LQKENI. This CDR3 has 17 residues.

The V gene is TRBV2, the J gene TRBJ2-5; D remains unclear. V lost 8 bases to trimming and J lost 0 bases, with 7 bases between them. This CDR3 has 12 residues. The germline CDR1 and CDR2 sequences are SNHLY and FYNNEI. The CDR3 nucleotides are TGTGCCAGCCAGGAGTACCAAGAGACCCAGTACTTC. Protein: CASQEYQETQYF.